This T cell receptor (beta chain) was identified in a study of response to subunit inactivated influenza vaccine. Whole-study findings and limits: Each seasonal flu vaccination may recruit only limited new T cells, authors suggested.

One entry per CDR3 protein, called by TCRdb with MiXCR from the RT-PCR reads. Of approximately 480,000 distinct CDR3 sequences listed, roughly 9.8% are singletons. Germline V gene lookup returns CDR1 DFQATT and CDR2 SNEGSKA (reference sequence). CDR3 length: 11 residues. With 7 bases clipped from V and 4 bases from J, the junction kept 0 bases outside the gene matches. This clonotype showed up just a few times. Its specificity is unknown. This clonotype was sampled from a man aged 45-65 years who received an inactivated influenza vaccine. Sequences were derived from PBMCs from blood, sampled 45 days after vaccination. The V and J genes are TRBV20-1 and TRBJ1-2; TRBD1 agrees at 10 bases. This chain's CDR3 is CSGTGGYGYTF. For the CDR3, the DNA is TGCAGTGGGACAGGGGGCTATGGCTACACCTTC.